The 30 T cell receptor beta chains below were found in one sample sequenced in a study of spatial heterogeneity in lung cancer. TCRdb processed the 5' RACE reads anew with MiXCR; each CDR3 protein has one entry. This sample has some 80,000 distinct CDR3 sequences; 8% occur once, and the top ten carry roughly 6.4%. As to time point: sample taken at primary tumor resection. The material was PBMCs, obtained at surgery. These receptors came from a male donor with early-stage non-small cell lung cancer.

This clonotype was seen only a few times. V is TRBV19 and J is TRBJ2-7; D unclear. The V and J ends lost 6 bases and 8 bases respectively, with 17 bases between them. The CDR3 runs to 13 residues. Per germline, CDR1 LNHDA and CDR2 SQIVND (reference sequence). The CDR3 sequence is CASRNGPTGKQYF. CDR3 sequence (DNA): TGTGCCAGTAGAAATGGTCCGACTGGCAAGCAGTACTTC. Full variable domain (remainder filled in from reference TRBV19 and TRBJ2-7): DGGITQSPKYLFRKEGQNVTLSCEQNLNHDAMYWYRQDPGQGLRLIYYSQIVNDFQKGDIAEGYSVSREKKESFPLTVTSAQKNPTAFYLCASRNGPTGKQYFGPGTRLTVT.

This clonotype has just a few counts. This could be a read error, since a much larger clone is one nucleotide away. The CDR3 protein is CTSSQDQWTEGHTEAFF. The CDR3 bases are TGCACCAGCAGCCAAGATCAATGGACAGAAGGGCACACTGAAGCTTTCTTT. The chain carries TRBV4-3 and TRBJ1-1, with D perhaps matching TRBD1 (6 bases). Per germline, CDR1 LGHNA and CDR2 YSLEER. The CDR3 has 17 amino acids.

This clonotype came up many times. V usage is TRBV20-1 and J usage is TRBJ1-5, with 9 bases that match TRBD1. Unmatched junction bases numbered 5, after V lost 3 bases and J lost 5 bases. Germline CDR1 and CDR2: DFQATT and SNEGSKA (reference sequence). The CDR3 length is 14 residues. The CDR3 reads CSASRGQGYQPQHF. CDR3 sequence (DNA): TGCAGTGCTAGCCGAGGACAGGGGTATCAGCCCCAGCATTTT.

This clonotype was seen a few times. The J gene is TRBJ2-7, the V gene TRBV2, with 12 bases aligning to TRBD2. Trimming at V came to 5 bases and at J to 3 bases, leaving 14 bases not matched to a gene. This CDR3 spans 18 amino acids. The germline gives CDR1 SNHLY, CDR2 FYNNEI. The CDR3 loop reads CASSSRTSGMVSNYEQYF. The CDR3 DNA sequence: TGTGCCAGCAGTTCCCGGACTAGCGGGATGGTTTCTAACTACGAGCAGTACTTC.

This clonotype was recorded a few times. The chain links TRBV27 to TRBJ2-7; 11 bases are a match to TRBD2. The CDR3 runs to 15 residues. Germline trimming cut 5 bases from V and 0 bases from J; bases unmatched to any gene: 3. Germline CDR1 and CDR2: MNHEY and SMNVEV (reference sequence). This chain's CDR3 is CASSPLAGGSYEQYF. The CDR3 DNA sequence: TGTGCCAGCAGTCCCCTAGCGGGAGGCTCCTACGAGCAGTACTTC.

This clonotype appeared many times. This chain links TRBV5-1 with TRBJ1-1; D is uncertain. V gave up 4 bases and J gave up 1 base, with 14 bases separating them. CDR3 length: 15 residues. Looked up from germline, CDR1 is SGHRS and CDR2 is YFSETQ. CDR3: CASSHGFSPNTEAFF. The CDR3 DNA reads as TGCGCCAGCAGCCACGGGTTCAGTCCGAACACTGAAGCTTTCTTT. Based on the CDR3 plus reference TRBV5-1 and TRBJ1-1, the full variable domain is KAGVTQTPRYLIKTRGQQVTLSCSPISGHRSVSWYQQTPGQGLQFLFEYFSETQRNKGNFPGRFSGRQFSNSRSEMNVSTLELGDSALYLCASSHGFSPNTEAFFGQGTRLTVV.

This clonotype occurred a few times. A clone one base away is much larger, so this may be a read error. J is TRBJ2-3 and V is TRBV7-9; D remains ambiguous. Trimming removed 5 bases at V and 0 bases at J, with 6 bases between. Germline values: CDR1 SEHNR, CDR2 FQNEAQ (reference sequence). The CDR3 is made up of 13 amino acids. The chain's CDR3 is CASSPVSTDTQYF. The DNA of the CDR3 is TGTGCCAGCAGCCCCGTTAGCACAGATACGCAGTATTTT.

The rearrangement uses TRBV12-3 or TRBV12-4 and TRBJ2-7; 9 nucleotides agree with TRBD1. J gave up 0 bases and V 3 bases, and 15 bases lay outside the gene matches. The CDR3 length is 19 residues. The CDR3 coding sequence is TGTGCCAGCAGTTTCCCCACTATCCCGACAGGGGGGAGCTCCTACGAGCAGTACTTC. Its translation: CASSFPTIPTGGSSYEQYF.

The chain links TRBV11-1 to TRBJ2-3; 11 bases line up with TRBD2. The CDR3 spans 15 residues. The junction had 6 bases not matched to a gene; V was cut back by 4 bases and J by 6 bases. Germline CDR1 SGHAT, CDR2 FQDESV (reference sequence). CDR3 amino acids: CASSSTSGRSDTQYF. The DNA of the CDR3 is TGTGCCAGCAGCTCCACTAGCGGGAGAAGCGATACGCAGTATTTT.

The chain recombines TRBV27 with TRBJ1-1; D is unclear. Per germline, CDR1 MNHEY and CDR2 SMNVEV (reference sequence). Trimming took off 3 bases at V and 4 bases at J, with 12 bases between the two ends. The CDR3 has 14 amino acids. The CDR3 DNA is TGTGCCAGCAGTTTGTGGGGATGGAGCACTGAAGCTTTCTTT. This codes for CASSLWGWSTEAFF.

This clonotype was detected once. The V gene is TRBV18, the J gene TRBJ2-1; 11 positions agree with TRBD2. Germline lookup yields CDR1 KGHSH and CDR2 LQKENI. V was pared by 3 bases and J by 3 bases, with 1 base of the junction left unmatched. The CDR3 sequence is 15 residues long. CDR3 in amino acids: CASSPLAGGYNEQFF. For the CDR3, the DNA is TGTGCCAGCTCACCCCTAGCGGGAGGCTACAATGAGCAGTTCTTC. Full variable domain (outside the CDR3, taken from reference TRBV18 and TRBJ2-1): NAGVMQNPRHLVRRRGQEARLRCSPMKGHSHVYWYRQLPEEGLKFMVYLQKENIIDESGMPKERFSAEFPKEGPSILRIQQVVRGDSAAYFCASSPLAGGYNEQFFGPGTRLTVL.

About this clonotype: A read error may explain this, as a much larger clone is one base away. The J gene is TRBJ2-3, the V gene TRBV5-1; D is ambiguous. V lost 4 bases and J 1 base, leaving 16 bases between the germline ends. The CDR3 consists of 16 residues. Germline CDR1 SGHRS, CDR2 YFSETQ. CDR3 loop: CASSHTGFTGTDTQYF. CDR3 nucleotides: TGCGCCAGCAGCCATACTGGCTTCACCGGCACAGATACGCAGTATTTT.

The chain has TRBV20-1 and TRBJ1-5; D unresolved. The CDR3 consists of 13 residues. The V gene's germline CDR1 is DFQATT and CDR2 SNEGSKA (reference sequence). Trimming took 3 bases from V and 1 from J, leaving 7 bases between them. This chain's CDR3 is CSASSGSNQPQHF. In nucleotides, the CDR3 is TGCAGTGCTAGTTCCGGGAGCAATCAGCCCCAGCATTTT.

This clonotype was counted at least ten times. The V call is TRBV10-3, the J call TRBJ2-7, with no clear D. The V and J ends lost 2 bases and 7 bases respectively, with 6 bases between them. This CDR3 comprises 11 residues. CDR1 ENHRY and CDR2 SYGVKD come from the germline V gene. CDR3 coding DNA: TGTGCCATCAGTGAGGGGCCAGAGCAGTACTTC. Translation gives CAISEGPEQYF.

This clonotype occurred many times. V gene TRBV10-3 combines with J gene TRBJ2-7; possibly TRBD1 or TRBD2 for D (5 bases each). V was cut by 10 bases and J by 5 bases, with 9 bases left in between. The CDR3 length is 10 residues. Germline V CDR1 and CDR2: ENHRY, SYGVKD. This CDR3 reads CATGTDEQYF. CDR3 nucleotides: TGTGCCACCGGGACGGACGAGCAGTACTTC.

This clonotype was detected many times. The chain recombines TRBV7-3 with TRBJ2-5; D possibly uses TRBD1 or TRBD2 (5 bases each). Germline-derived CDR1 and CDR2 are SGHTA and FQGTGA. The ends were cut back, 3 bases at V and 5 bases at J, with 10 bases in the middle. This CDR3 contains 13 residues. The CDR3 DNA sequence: TGTGCCAGCAGCTTTTCCAGGGAGGAGACCCAGTACTTC. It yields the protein CASSFSREETQYF.

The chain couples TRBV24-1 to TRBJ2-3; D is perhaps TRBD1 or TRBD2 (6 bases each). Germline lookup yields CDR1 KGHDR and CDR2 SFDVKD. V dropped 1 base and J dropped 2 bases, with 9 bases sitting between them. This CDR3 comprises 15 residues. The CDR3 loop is CATSDFGGPTDTQYF. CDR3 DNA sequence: TGTGCCACCAGTGATTTTGGGGGGCCCACAGATACGCAGTATTTT.

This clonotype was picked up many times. For the CDR3, the DNA is TGTGCCAGCAGTTACTTGAGGCGTTCGGGTTCGGATACGCAGTATTTT. Residues: CASSYLRRSGSDTQYF. This chain links TRBV6-2 or TRBV6-3 with TRBJ2-3; D remains unclear. This CDR3 is 16 amino acids long. The V end lost 1 base, the J end lost 6 bases, and 17 bases lay between the germline ends. The germline CDR1 and CDR2 sequences are MNHEY and SVGEGT.

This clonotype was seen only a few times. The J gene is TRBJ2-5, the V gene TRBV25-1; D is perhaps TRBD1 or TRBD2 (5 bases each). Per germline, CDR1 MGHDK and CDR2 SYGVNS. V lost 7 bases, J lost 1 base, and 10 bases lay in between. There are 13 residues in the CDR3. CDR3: CASTYGAQETQYF. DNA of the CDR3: TGTGCCAGCACCTACGGGGCCCAAGAGACCCAGTACTTC.

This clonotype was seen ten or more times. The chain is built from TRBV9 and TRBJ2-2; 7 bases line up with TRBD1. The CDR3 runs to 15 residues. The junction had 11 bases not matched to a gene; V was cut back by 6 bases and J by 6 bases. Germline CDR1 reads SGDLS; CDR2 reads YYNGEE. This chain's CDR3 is CASNRQGRLAGELFF. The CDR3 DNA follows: TGTGCCAGCAACCGACAGGGAAGGTTGGCCGGGGAGCTGTTTTTT.

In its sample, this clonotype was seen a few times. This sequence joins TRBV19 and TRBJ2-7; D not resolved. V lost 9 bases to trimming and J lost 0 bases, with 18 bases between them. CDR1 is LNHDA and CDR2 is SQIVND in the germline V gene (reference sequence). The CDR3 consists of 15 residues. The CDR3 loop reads CASALSGWSSYEQYF. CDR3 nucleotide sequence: TGTGCCAGCGCCCTATCGGGTTGGAGCTCCTACGAGCAGTACTTC.

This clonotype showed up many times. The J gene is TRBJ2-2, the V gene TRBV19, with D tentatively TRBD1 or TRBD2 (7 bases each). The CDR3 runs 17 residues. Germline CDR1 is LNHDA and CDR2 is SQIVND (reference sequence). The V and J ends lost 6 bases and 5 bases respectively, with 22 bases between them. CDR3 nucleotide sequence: TGTGCCAGTAGGACAGGGAGGAACCGGGAGGTAACCGGGGAGCTGTTTTTT. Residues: CASRTGRNREVTGELFF.

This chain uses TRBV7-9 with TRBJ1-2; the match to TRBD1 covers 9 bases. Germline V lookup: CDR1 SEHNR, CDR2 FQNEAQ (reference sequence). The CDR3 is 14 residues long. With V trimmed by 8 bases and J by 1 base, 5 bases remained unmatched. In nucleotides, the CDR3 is TGTGCCAGCGGACGGGACAGGGTTAACTATGGCTACACCTTC. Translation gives CASGRDRVNYGYTF.

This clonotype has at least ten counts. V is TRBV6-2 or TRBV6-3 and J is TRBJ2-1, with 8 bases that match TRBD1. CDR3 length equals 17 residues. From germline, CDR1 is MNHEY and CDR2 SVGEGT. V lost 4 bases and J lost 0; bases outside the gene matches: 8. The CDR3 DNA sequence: TGTGCCAGCAGTTCCCCCCGCGACAGGGGCTCCTACAATGAGCAGTTCTTC. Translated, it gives CASSSPRDRGSYNEQFF.

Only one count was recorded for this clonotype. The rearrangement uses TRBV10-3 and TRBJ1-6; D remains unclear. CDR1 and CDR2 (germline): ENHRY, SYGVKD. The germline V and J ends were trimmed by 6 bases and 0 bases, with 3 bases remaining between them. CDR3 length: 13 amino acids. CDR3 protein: CAIRGSYNSPLHF. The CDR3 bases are TGTGCCATCAGGGGCTCCTATAATTCACCCCTCCACTTT.

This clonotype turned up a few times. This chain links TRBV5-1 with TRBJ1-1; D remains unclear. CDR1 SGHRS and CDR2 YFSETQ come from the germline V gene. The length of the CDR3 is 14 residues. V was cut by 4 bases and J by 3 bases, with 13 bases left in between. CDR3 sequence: CASSPRGDDTEAFF. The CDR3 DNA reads TGCGCCAGCAGCCCCCGGGGAGATGACACTGAAGCTTTCTTT.

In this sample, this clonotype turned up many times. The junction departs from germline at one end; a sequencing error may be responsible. CDR3 sequence reads: CASTLGGGTDTQYF. CDR3 coding DNA: TGTGCCAGCACCTTAGGTGGTGGGACAGATACGCAGTATTTT. The genes are TRBV7-2 and TRBJ2-3, with no clear D. Germline V gene data show CDR1 as SGHTA and CDR2 as FQGNSA. This CDR3 has 14 amino acids.

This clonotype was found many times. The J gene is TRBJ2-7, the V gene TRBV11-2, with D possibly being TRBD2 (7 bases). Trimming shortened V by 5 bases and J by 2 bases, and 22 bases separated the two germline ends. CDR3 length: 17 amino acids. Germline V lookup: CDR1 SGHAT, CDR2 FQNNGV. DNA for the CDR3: TGTGCCAGCAGCCTCCCCCTCGGGGGGCGGGATGCCTACGAGCAGTACTTC. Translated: CASSLPLGGRDAYEQYF.

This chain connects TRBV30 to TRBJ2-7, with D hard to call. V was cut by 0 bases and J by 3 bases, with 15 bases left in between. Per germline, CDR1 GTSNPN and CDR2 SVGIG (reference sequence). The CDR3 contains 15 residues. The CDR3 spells CAWSVLGERGYEQYF. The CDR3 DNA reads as TGTGCCTGGAGTGTACTTGGGGAAAGAGGCTACGAGCAGTACTTC.

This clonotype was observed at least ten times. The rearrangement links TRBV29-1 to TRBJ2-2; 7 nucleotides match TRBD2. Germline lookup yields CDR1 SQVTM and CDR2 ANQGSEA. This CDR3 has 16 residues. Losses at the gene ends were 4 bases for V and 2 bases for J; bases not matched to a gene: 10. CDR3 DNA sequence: TGCAGCGTTGGGCGGGAGATGGGTATAAACACCGGGGAGCTGTTTTTT. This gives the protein CSVGREMGINTGELFF.